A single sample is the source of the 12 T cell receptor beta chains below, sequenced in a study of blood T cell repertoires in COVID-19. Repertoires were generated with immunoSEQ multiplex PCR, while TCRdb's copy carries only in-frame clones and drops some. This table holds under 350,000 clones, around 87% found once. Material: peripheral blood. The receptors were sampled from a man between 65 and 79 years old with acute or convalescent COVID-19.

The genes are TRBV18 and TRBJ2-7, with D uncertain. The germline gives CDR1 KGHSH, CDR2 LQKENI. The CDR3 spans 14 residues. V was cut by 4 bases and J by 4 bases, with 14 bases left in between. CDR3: CASSLADTEYEQYF. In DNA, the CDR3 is TGTGCCAGCTCACTGGCAGACACAGAATACGAGCAGTACTTC.

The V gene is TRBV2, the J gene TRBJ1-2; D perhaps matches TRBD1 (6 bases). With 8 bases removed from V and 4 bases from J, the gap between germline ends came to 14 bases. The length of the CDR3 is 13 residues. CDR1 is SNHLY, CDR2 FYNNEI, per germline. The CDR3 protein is CASVSQGSYGYTF. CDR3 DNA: TGTGCCAGCGTCTCACAGGGAAGCTATGGCTACACCTTC.

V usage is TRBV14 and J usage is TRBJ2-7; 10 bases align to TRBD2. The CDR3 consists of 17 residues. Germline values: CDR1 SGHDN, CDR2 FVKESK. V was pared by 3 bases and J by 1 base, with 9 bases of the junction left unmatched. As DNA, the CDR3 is TGTGCCAGCAGCCATCCCAGTGGGACTAGCGTTTCCTACGAGCAGTACTTC. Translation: CASSHPSGTSVSYEQYF.

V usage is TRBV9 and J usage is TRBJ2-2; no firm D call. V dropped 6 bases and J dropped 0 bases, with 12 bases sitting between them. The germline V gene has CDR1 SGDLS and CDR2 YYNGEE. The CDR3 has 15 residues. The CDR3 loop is CASKRDTSNTGELFF. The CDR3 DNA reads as TGTGCCAGCAAACGAGACACCTCGAACACCGGGGAGCTGTTTTTT.

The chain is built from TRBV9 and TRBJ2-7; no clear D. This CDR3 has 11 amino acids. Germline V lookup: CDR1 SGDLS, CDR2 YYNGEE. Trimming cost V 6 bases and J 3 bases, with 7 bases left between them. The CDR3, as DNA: TGTGCCAGCAACCAGGACTACGAGCAGTACTTC. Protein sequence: CASNQDYEQYF. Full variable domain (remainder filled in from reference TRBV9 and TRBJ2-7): DSGVTQTPKHLITATGQRVTLRCSPRSGDLSVYWYQQSLDQGLQFLIQYYNGEERAKGNILERFSAQQFPDLHSELNLSSLELGDSALYFCASNQDYEQYFGPGTRLTVT.

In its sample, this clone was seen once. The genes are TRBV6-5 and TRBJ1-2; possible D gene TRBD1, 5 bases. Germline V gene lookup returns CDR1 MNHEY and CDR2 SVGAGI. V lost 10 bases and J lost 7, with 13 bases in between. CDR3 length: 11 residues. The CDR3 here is CATQGWGGYTF. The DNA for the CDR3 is TGTGCCACCCAGGGATGGGGTGGCTACACCTTC.

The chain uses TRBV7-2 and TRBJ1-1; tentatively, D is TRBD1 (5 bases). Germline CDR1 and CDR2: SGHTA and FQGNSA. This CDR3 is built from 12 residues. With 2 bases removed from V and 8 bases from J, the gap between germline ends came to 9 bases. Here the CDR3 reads CASSLIGVEAFF. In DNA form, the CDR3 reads TGTGCCAGCAGCTTAATAGGGGTCGAAGCTTTCTTT.

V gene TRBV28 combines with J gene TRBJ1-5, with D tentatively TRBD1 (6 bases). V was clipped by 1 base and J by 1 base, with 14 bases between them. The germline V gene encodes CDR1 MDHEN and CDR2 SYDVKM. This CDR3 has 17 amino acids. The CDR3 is CASSLFSGQSSNQPQHF. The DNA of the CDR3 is TGTGCCAGCAGTTTATTTTCAGGACAGTCAAGCAATCAGCCCCAGCATTTT.

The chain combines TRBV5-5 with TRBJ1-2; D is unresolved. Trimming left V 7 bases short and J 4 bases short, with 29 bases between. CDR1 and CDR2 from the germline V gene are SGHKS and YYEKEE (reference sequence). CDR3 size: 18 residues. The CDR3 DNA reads TGTGCCAGCCATAATTGGATCCCAACCGGGAAGGAGGCCTATGGCTACACCTTC. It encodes CASHNWIPTGKEAYGYTF. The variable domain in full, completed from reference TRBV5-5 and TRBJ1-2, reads DAGVTQSPTHLIKTRGQQVTLRCSPISGHKSVSWYQQVLGQGPQFIFQYYEKEERGRGNFPDRFSARQFPNYSSELNVNALLLGDSALYLCASHNWIPTGKEAYGYTFGSGTRLTVV.

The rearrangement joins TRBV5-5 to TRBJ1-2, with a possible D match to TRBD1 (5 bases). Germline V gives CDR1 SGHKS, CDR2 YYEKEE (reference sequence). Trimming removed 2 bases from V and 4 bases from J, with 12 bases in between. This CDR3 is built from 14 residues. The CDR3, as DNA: TGTGCCAGCAGCTTCTCTCCCGGGGGCTATGGCTACACCTTC. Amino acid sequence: CASSFSPGGYGYTF.

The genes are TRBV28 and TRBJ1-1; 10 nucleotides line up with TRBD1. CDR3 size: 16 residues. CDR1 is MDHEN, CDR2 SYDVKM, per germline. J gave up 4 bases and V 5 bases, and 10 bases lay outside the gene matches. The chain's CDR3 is CASSHGTGVGGTEAFF. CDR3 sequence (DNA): TGTGCCAGCAGTCACGGGACAGGGGTTGGTGGCACTGAAGCTTTCTTT.

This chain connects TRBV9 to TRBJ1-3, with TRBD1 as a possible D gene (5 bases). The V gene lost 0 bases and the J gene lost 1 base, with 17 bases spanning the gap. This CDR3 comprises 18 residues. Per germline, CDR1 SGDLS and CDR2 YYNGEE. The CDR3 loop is CASSVGSGGAGSGNTIYF. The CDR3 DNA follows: TGTGCCAGCAGCGTAGGGAGTGGCGGGGCCGGTTCTGGAAACACCATATATTTT.